These 24 T cell receptor beta chains were all obtained from the same sample, sequenced in a study of blood T cell repertoires in COVID-19. Measured with immunoSEQ multiplex PCR; TCRdb has only the in-frame clones, and not every one. Seen here are 180,000 or so clones, around 85% observed once, and the top ten hold 6.2%. The specimen sequenced was PBMCs or T cells enriched from blood (not recorded which). The receptors shown here come from a middle-aged man who had recovered from COVID-19.

The chain uses TRBV12-3 or TRBV12-4 and TRBJ1-3; D is uncertain. The CDR3 runs 12 residues. Trimming cost V 0 bases and J 8 bases, with 5 bases left between them. The CDR3 sequence is CASSLAGDTIYF. CDR3 coding DNA: TGTGCCAGCAGTTTAGCGGGAGACACCATATATTTT.

V usage is TRBV27 and J usage is TRBJ1-4; D is possibly TRBD1 (6 bases). The CDR3 covers 15 residues. Looked up from germline, CDR1 is MNHEY and CDR2 is SMNVEV (reference sequence). The V gene lost 0 bases and the J gene lost 4 bases, with 9 bases spanning the gap. CDR3 sequence: CASSLSTGLNEKLFF. The CDR3 nucleotides read TGTGCCAGCAGTTTATCGACAGGCCTTAATGAAAAACTGTTTTTT.

This clone was observed many times. This chain joins TRBV20-1 and TRBJ1-1; perhaps TRBD1 as D (6 bases). CDR3 length equals 11 residues. In germline, CDR1 is DFQATT, CDR2 SNEGSKA (reference sequence). The chain's CDR3 is CTAHRATEAFF. CDR3 DNA: TGCACCGCTCACAGGGCCACTGAAGCTTTCTTT.

The chain carries TRBV27 and TRBJ1-2; TRBD1 matches at 9 bases. The trim removed 4 bases at V and 8 bases at J, leaving 11 bases unmatched. CDR3 length: 15 residues. The germline V gene has CDR1 MNHEY and CDR2 SMNVEV (reference sequence). CDR3 sequence: CASSSPTGGQGGYTF. CDR3 sequence (DNA): TGTGCCAGCAGTTCGCCTACAGGGGGCCAAGGAGGCTACACCTTC.

For the CDR3, the DNA is TGTGCCAGTAGTGAGGGGGCAGGGGCTATTAACACCGGGGAGCTGTTTTTT. Translated: CASSEGAGAINTGELFF. V and J are TRBV19 and TRBJ2-2, with 7 bases fitting TRBD1. This CDR3 contains 17 residues. Germline lookup yields CDR1 LNHDA and CDR2 SQIVND (reference sequence). Germline trimming cut 5 bases from V and 2 bases from J; bases unmatched to any gene: 11.

This clone was seen only a few times. The CDR3 loop reads CASSVVSLESGEQYF. Written as DNA, the CDR3 is TGTGCCAGCAGTGTAGTTAGCCTGGAGTCGGGGGAGCAGTACTTC. The rearrangement uses TRBV2 and TRBJ2-7; D is possibly TRBD2 (5 bases). Looked up from germline, CDR1 is SNHLY and CDR2 is FYNNEI. V dropped 4 bases and J dropped 7 bases, with 20 bases sitting between them. This CDR3 is built from 15 residues.

V is TRBV7-2 and J is TRBJ2-7, with a tentative D call TRBD2 (7 bases). The CDR3 length is 15 residues. Germline CDR1 SGHTA, CDR2 FQGNSA. Deletions cut 5 bases from V and 2 bases from J, with 16 bases between. The CDR3 nucleotides are TGTGCCAGCAGCCCATTGGGGGGGGCTACCTACGAGCAGTACTTC. As protein: CASSPLGGATYEQYF. Full variable domain (rest looked up from reference TRBV7-2 and TRBJ2-7): GAGVSQSPSNKVTEKGKDVELRCDPISGHTALYWYRQSLGQGLEFLIYFQGNSAPDKSGLPSDRFSAERTGGSVSTLTIQRTQQEDSAVYLCASSPLGGATYEQYFGPGTRLTVT.

This clone occurred a few times. This chain connects TRBV7-2 to TRBJ1-5; 7 bases align to TRBD1. CDR3 length: 15 residues. Trimming took 4 bases from V and 4 from J; bases not matched to a gene: 7. Per germline, CDR1 SGHTA and CDR2 FQGNSA. The CDR3 nucleotides are TGTGCCAGCAGCTCGTCGACAGGGATTAATCAGCCCCAGCATTTT. It codes for CASSSSTGINQPQHF.

The rearrangement uses TRBV5-5 and TRBJ1-5; 8 nucleotides agree with TRBD1. The CDR3 length is 19 residues. The germline V gene encodes CDR1 SGHKS and CDR2 YYEKEE (reference sequence). Trimming at V came to 2 bases and at J to 2 bases, leaving 15 bases not matched to a gene. CDR3 bases: TGTGCCAGCAGCTTCCAGCTCATCCCAGGGGGCATAGGCAATCAGCCCCAGCATTTT. Residues: CASSFQLIPGGIGNQPQHF.

CDR3 sequence reads: CASALRGREEKLFF. The CDR3 nucleotides read TGCGCCAGCGCCCTCAGGGGGCGTGAGGAAAAACTGTTTTTT. The chain employs TRBV10-2 and TRBJ1-4; 8 bases are shared with TRBD1. This CDR3 is 14 amino acids long. CDR1 and CDR2 from the germline V gene are WSHSY and SAAADI. V dropped 8 bases and J dropped 8; count of bases not matched to a gene: 10.

The V gene is TRBV29-1, the J gene TRBJ2-2; 8 bases align to TRBD2. The V gene's germline CDR1 is SQVTM and CDR2 ANQGSEA. Trimming cost V 4 bases and J 6 bases; bases outside gene matches: 4. The CDR3 sequence is 13 residues long. The CDR3 here is CSVVAGGAGELFF. DNA for the CDR3: TGCAGCGTTGTGGCGGGAGGAGCCGGGGAGCTGTTTTTT.

The genes are TRBV28 and TRBJ2-7; 10 bases line up with TRBD1. Germline V gene lookup returns CDR1 MDHEN and CDR2 SYDVKM. This CDR3 has 15 amino acids. V lost 7 bases, J lost 2 bases, and 8 bases stayed unmatched. CDR3 in DNA: TGTGCCAGCACCAAACGTGGGACAGGGGCCTACGAGCAGTACTTC. The encoded protein is CASTKRGTGAYEQYF.

There are a few counts of this clone. The J gene is TRBJ2-5, the V gene TRBV19, with 8 bases matching TRBD1. Germline V gives CDR1 LNHDA, CDR2 SQIVND (reference sequence). The length of the CDR3 is 15 residues. With 6 bases clipped from V and 3 bases from J, the junction kept 9 bases outside the gene matches. CDR3 coding DNA: TGTGCCAGTAGCTCCGGGACAGGACCGAAAGAGACCCAGTACTTC. Protein product: CASSSGTGPKETQYF.

The CDR3 loop is CASSLSRGETQYF. In nucleotides, the CDR3 is TGTGCCAGCAGCTTATCCCGGGGAGAGACCCAGTACTTC. V is TRBV7-3 and J is TRBJ2-5; weak D call: TRBD2 (5 bases). The CDR3 is 13 amino acids. Trimming took off 2 bases at V and 4 bases at J, with 8 bases between the two ends. CDR1 is SGHTA, CDR2 FQGTGA, per germline.

The sample holds a few counts of this clone. This chain uses TRBV30 with TRBJ1-3, with TRBD1 identical over 8 bases. Losses at the gene ends were 3 bases for V and 0 bases for J; bases not matched to a gene: 10. CDR3 length equals 17 residues. The germline V gene has CDR1 GTSNPN and CDR2 SVGIG (reference sequence). CDR3: CAWRYNRGTYSGNTIYF. The CDR3 DNA reads as TGTGCCTGGAGATATAACAGGGGGACGTACTCTGGAAACACCATATATTTT.

The CDR3 reads CASSQDSVTGNTIYF. DNA for the CDR3: TGTGCCAGCAGCCAAGATTCTGTTACTGGAAACACCATATATTTT. The chain links TRBV3-1 (or the pseudogene TRBV3-2) to TRBJ1-3; D unclear. Germline V gene lookup returns CDR1 LGHDT and CDR2 YNNKEL (reference sequence). The V end lost 0 bases, the J end lost 2 bases, and 8 bases lay between the germline ends. The CDR3 is 15 residues long.

The gene calls are TRBV6-5 and TRBJ1-1; D unclear. V was cut by 7 bases and J by 5 bases, with 14 bases left in between. The germline V gene encodes CDR1 MNHEY and CDR2 SVGAGI. The CDR3 length is 13 residues. The CDR3 sequence is CASTAPGNTEAFF. CDR3 nucleotides: TGTGCCAGCACCGCCCCCGGGAATACTGAAGCTTTCTTT.

The chain recombines TRBV18 with TRBJ2-7; 7 nucleotides align to TRBD1. After removal of 5 bases from V and 4 bases from J, the junction contained 11 bases not matched to a gene. The germline V gene encodes CDR1 KGHSH and CDR2 LQKENI. The CDR3 consists of 15 residues. The CDR3 region has the DNA TGTGCCAGCTCATCGTACAGAGACAGGGAGTACGAGCAGTACTTC. Amino acids: CASSSYRDREYEQYF.

The rearrangement joins TRBV7-2 to TRBJ2-7, with TRBD2 as a possible D gene (6 bases). CDR3 length equals 15 residues. The V end was cut by 5 bases, the J end by 1 base, with 15 bases between. Germline lookup yields CDR1 SGHTA and CDR2 FQGNSA. CDR3 bases: TGTGCCAGCAGCCAGGATGGCGGGGATTCCTACGAGCAGTACTTC. It is translated as CASSQDGGDSYEQYF.

The CDR3: CASSPRQEETQYF. In DNA form, the CDR3 reads TGTGCCAGCAGTCCAAGACAGGAAGAGACCCAGTACTTC. The rearrangement joins TRBV28 to TRBJ2-5; TRBD1 might be the D (6 bases). The CDR3 runs to 13 residues. The germline V gene has CDR1 MDHEN and CDR2 SYDVKM. V was shortened by 5 bases and J by 3 bases, with 10 bases between the two germline ends.

The chain is built from TRBV7-2 and TRBJ2-7; TRBD1 aligns across 7 bases. This CDR3 is built from 14 residues. J gave up 3 bases and V 5 bases, and 7 bases lay outside the gene matches. In germline, CDR1 is SGHTA, CDR2 FQGNSA. CDR3 region: CASSERDSYYEQYF. CDR3 nucleotides: TGTGCCAGCAGCGAAAGGGACAGTTACTACGAGCAGTACTTC.

This clone was seen a handful of times. V and J are TRBV9 and TRBJ2-2, with 11 nucleotides matching TRBD2. Per the germline V gene, CDR1 is SGDLS and CDR2 is YYNGEE. There are 15 residues in the CDR3. With 0 bases clipped from V and 6 bases from J, the junction kept 1 base outside the gene matches. The CDR3 spells CASSVVAGGPGELFF. The CDR3 DNA follows: TGTGCCAGCAGCGTAGTAGCGGGGGGGCCCGGGGAGCTGTTTTTT. Full variable domain (missing parts from reference TRBV9 and TRBJ2-2): DSGVTQTPKHLITATGQRVTLRCSPRSGDLSVYWYQQSLDQGLQFLIQYYNGEERAKGNILERFSAQQFPDLHSELNLSSLELGDSALYFCASSVVAGGPGELFFGEGSRLTVL.

This clone was seen once. The chain is built from TRBV7-9 and TRBJ1-6, with TRBD1 identical over 9 bases. Germline assignment: CDR1 SEHNR and CDR2 FQNEAQ (reference sequence). V was pared by 5 bases and J by 5 bases, with 4 bases of the junction left unmatched. This CDR3 has 15 amino acids. The CDR3 DNA sequence: TGTGCCAGCAGCCTGGGACAGGGAAATAATTCACCCCTCCACTTT. This translates into CASSLGQGNNSPLHF. The variable domain in full, with the rest retrieved from reference TRBV7-9 and TRBJ1-6, is DTGVSQNPRHKITKRGQNVTFRCDPISEHNRLYWYRQTLGQGPEFLTYFQNEAQLEKSRLLSDRFSAERPKGSFSTLEIQRTEQGDSAMYLCASSLGQGNNSPLHFGNGTRLTVT.

J is TRBJ1-2 and V is TRBV13, with D uncertain. Per germline, CDR1 PRHDT and CDR2 FYEKMQ (reference sequence). V lost 7 bases and J lost 6, with 18 bases in between. The CDR3 extends over 14 amino acids. CDR3 nucleotide sequence: TGTGCCAGCACCAAAGAAGGAGGTTCGGATGGCTACACCTTC. It is translated as CASTKEGGSDGYTF.